This passage covers 30 T cell receptor beta chains from one sample sequenced in a study of CD8 T cells in Susac syndrome. Reverse transcription of 0.5 to 1 ug RNA was carried out with random hexamers. In TCRdb, the immunoSEQ multiplex PCR reads were re-called with MiXCR into one record per CDR3 protein. Of under 80,000 distinct CDR3 sequences listed, around 93% were seen once; the top ten hold about 0.53%. The sequenced material came from CD4+ T cells from PBMCs. The source is a human donor with Susac syndrome.

The V gene is TRBV7-9, the J gene TRBJ2-7; unclear D gene. This CDR3 region has 13 residues. CDR1 is SEHNR, CDR2 FQNEAQ, per germline (reference sequence). The V end was cut by 1 base, the J end by 2 bases, with 6 bases between. CDR3 DNA sequence: TGTGCCAGCAGCTTAGTGGGCACCTACGAGCAGTACTTC. This codes for CASSLVGTYEQYF.

The rearrangement joins TRBV5-6 to TRBJ1-4; weak D call: TRBD1 (5 bases). This CDR3 is 17 amino acids long. Trimming stripped 6 bases from V and 3 bases from J, with 21 bases between. Per the germline V gene, CDR1 is SGHDT and CDR2 is YYEEEE. The CDR3 reads CASTPRWGEGANEKLFF. The CDR3, as DNA: TGTGCCAGCACCCCCCGATGGGGGGAAGGTGCTAATGAAAAACTGTTTTTT.

The V gene is TRBV21-1, the J gene TRBJ2-5; the table's D call TRBD1 went unverified against the DNA. TRBV21-1 is a pseudogene. The CDR3 covers 12 residues. The CDR3 is CASRPGPGTQYF. The CDR3 bases are TGTGCCAGCAGGCCAGGTCCGGGTACCCAGTACTTC.

The CDR3 DNA follows: TGTGCCAGCAGTGAACCGGGGACGGCGAACACCGGGGAGCTGTTTTTT. Translating it yields CASSEPGTANTGELFF. V is TRBV25-1 and J is TRBJ2-2; D assignment may be TRBD1 or TRBD2 (5 bases each). Trimming stripped 2 bases from V and 0 bases from J, with 10 bases between. CDR3 size: 16 residues. The germline gives CDR1 MGHDK, CDR2 SYGVNS. The full variable domain, rest sourced from reference TRBV25-1 and TRBJ2-2, is EADIYQTPRYLVIGTGKKITLECSQTMGHDKMYWYQQDPGMELHLIHYSYGVNSTEKGDLSSESTVSRIRTEHFPLTLESARPSHTSQYLCASSEPGTANTGELFFGEGSRLTVL.

The table lists this clonotype with a count of one. This sequence joins TRBV11-2 and TRBJ2-7; D gene uncertain. The V end was cut by 8 bases, the J end by 2 bases, with 4 bases between. The germline V gene has CDR1 SGHAT and CDR2 FQNNGV. The CDR3 sequence is 10 residues long. The CDR3 protein is CASGAYEQYF. DNA for the CDR3: TGTGCCAGCGGAGCCTACGAGCAGTACTTC.

The chain is built from TRBV21-1 and TRBJ1-1. TRBV21-1 is designated a pseudogene. The length of the CDR3 is 15 residues. This chain's CDR3 is CASSKALRGFTEAFF. The CDR3 region has the DNA TGTGCCAGCAGCAAAGCGCTTCGTGGGTTCACTGAAGCTTTCTTT.

This clonotype was observed a handful of times. The chain employs TRBV2 and TRBJ2-6, with D uncertain. Per the germline V gene, CDR1 is SNHLY and CDR2 is FYNNEI. This CDR3 has 14 residues. The V and J ends lost 5 bases and 0 bases respectively, with 5 bases between them. In nucleotides, the CDR3 is TGTGCCAGCAGTTTGAGCTCTGGGGCCAACGTCCTGACTTTC. Its protein product is CASSLSSGANVLTF.

This chain connects TRBV19 to TRBJ2-7; 10 nucleotides agree with TRBD2. This CDR3 has 15 residues. Germline V gives CDR1 LNHDA, CDR2 SQIVND (reference sequence). With V trimmed by 5 bases and J by 2 bases, 6 bases remained unmatched. The CDR3 DNA reads as TGTGCCAGTAGTCGAGGACTAGCGGAGACCTACGAGCAGTACTTC. Translation gives CASSRGLAETYEQYF.

This chain joins TRBV7-2 and TRBJ2-1; 8 bases match TRBD2. Germline values: CDR1 SGHTA, CDR2 FQGNSA. The CDR3 runs 16 residues. The ends lost 1 base at V and 9 bases at J; junction bases unmatched: 11. The DNA of the CDR3 is TGTGCCAGCAGCTTAGTAGGTTCTAGCGGGTCGCCTGAGCAGTTCTTC. Protein: CASSLVGSSGSPEQFF.

The rearrangement links TRBV20-1 to TRBJ2-7, with 7 bases that match TRBD1. Trimming removed 5 bases from V and 5 bases from J; junction bases left unmatched: 3. CDR3 size: 11 residues. CDR1 and CDR2 (germline): DFQATT, SNEGSKA (reference sequence). CDR3 protein: CSAGDRDEQYF. The DNA for the CDR3 is TGCAGTGCTGGTGACAGGGACGAGCAGTACTTC.

This clonotype was observed a handful of times. CDR3 region: CASSLIRSDYNEQFF. CDR3 coding DNA: TGTGCCAGCAGCTTAATAAGGTCCGACTACAATGAGCAGTTCTTC. The chain couples TRBV7-2 to TRBJ2-1; D remains ambiguous. CDR1 is SGHTA and CDR2 is FQGNSA in the germline V gene. This CDR3 is 15 amino acids long. V lost 2 bases and J 3 bases, leaving 11 bases between the germline ends.

J is TRBJ1-1 and V is TRBV4-2; D unresolved. Trimming stripped 0 bases from V and 4 bases from J, with 12 bases between. This CDR3 has 15 amino acids. CDR1 is LGHNA and CDR2 is YNFKEQ in the germline V gene. The CDR3 sequence is CASSQDARRTTEAFF. CDR3 bases: TGTGCCAGCAGCCAAGATGCACGCAGGACCACTGAAGCTTTCTTT.

This rearrangement joins TRBV5-1 to TRBJ2-2; a weak D match, TRBD1 (6 bases). Per the germline V gene, CDR1 is SGHRS and CDR2 is YFSETQ. The length of the CDR3 is 15 residues. V gave up 5 bases and J gave up 9 bases, with 20 bases separating them. This chain's CDR3 is CASRPPGAVRRELFF. The DNA for the CDR3 is TGCGCCAGCAGACCCCCAGGGGCTGTACGAAGGGAGCTGTTTTTT.

CDR3 bases: TGTGCCAGCAGCCAGACTAGTGCGTCCGGGGAGCTGTTTTTT. This codes for CASSQTSASGELFF. V and J are TRBV7-8 and TRBJ2-2; D perhaps matches TRBD2 (6 bases). The CDR3 totals 14 residues. Per germline, CDR1 SGHVS and CDR2 FQNEAQ. The V end lost 5 bases, the J end lost 6 bases, and 13 bases lay between the germline ends.

This chain joins TRBV4-3 and TRBJ1-2; 9 nucleotides align to TRBD1. Per the germline V gene, CDR1 is LGHNA and CDR2 is YSLEER. With V trimmed by 1 base and J by 8 bases, 14 bases remained unmatched. The CDR3 covers 17 residues. Here the CDR3 reads CASSQVGTDRGASGYTF. CDR3 sequence (DNA): TGCGCCAGCAGCCAAGTTGGGACGGACAGGGGCGCGAGCGGCTACACCTTC.

The V call is TRBV5-1, the J call TRBJ2-7; a weak D match, TRBD1 (6 bases). There are 14 residues in the CDR3. The V end lost 5 bases, the J end lost 7 bases, and 19 bases lay between the germline ends. Germline V gene data show CDR1 as SGHRS and CDR2 as YFSETQ. The CDR3: CASSLAGAGTEQYF. DNA of the CDR3: TGCGCCAGCAGTCTGGCAGGGGCTGGTACGGAGCAGTACTTC.

The V call is TRBV20-1, the J call TRBJ1-2, with TRBD1 matching 7 bases. The CDR3 runs to 15 residues. V gave up 3 bases and J gave up 0 bases; unmatched junction bases: 7. Germline assignment: CDR1 DFQATT and CDR2 SNEGSKA (reference sequence). CDR3 sequence (DNA): TGCAGTGCTAGTCGAACAGGGGAAGCTAACTATGGCTACACCTTC. Protein: CSASRTGEANYGYTF.

This clonotype was counted a single time. J is TRBJ2-1 and V is TRBV27; TRBD2 aligns across 12 bases. The germline V gene encodes CDR1 MNHEY and CDR2 SMNVEV (reference sequence). V dropped 5 bases and J dropped 7; count of bases not matched to a gene: 12. CDR3 length: 17 residues. CDR3 bases: TGTGCCAGCAGTGGACCCCTAGCGGGAGGGCCGAGGAATGAGCAGTTCTTC. Protein: CASSGPLAGGPRNEQFF.

This clonotype appeared once. The chain employs TRBV27 and TRBJ1-2; D is unclear. From germline, CDR1 is MNHEY and CDR2 SMNVEV (reference sequence). There are 14 residues in the CDR3. The V and J ends lost 8 bases and 4 bases respectively, with 17 bases between them. CDR3 loop: CASRNLGRSYGYTF. The CDR3 DNA follows: TGTGCCAGCCGAAATTTAGGGCGGAGCTATGGCTACACCTTC.

This chain connects TRBV5-1 to TRBJ2-5; a possible D gene is TRBD1 (5 bases). Trimming removed 4 bases from V and 5 bases from J, with 15 bases in between. CDR1 SGHRS and CDR2 YFSETQ come from the germline V gene. CDR3 size: 14 residues. In nucleotides, the CDR3 is TGCGCCAGCAGCCCCGACAGTCTCTGGGAGACCCAGTACTTC. Residues: CASSPDSLWETQYF.

The V gene is TRBV20-1, the J gene TRBJ2-7; 10 bases agree with TRBD2. The CDR3 is 14 residues long. Trimming took 6 bases from V and 5 from J; bases not matched to a gene: 10. In germline, CDR1 is DFQATT, CDR2 SNEGSKA (reference sequence). The CDR3 here is CSAEPSGGADEQYF. CDR3 in DNA: TGCAGTGCGGAACCCAGCGGGGGGGCCGACGAGCAGTACTTC.

The chain carries TRBV29-1 and TRBJ2-7; TRBD2 matches 7 bases. This CDR3 region has 15 residues. Germline CDR1 and CDR2: SQVTM and ANQGSEA. Germline trimming cut 1 base from V and 5 bases from J; bases unmatched to any gene: 11. In DNA, the CDR3 is TGCAGCGTTGAAGGCGGGAGCGGGAAGATCCACGAGCAGTACTTC. This sequence encodes CSVEGGSGKIHEQYF.

The count of this clonotype is one. This CDR3 reads CASSLRGADTQYF. CDR3 nucleotide sequence: TGTGCCAGCAGTTTGAGGGGGGCAGATACGCAGTATTTT. The chain recombines TRBV12-3 or TRBV12-4 with TRBJ2-3, with D possibly being TRBD1 or TRBD2 (6 bases each). The CDR3 spans 13 residues. V lost 3 bases, J lost 4 bases, and 8 bases lay in between.

The rearrangement joins TRBV7-2 to TRBJ2-1; TRBD2 matches 12 bases. In germline, CDR1 is SGHTA, CDR2 FQGNSA. J was trimmed by 8 bases and V by 4 bases; bases with no gene match: 6. The CDR3 is made up of 15 amino acids. CDR3 in amino acids: CASSSSGRAWDEQFF. The CDR3 coding sequence is TGTGCCAGCAGCTCTAGCGGGAGGGCCTGGGATGAGCAGTTCTTC.

This clonotype occurred once. The chain has TRBV5-6 and TRBJ1-1, with 7 bases aligning to TRBD1. Per the germline V gene, CDR1 is SGHDT and CDR2 is YYEEEE. V lost 4 bases to trimming and J lost 10 bases; unmatched junction nucleotides: 10. The CDR3 totals 13 residues. CDR3 bases: TGTGCCAGCAGCACACCTGACAGGACAGGAGCTTTCTTT. It specifies CASSTPDRTGAFF.

J is TRBJ2-7 and V is TRBV24-1; tentatively, D is TRBD2 (5 bases). CDR3 size: 16 residues. Trimming stripped 4 bases from V and 2 bases from J, with 17 bases between. CDR1 is KGHDR and CDR2 is SFDVKD in the germline V gene. CDR3 region: CATSDGVNDGTYEQYF. The CDR3 nucleotides are TGTGCCACCAGTGACGGGGTAAATGACGGGACCTACGAGCAGTACTTC.

The chain recombines TRBV5-6 with TRBJ2-3; D is ambiguous. Germline V gene sequence: CDR1 SGHDT, CDR2 YYEEEE. The CDR3 contains 14 residues. Trimming shortened V by 4 bases and J by 2 bases, and 11 bases separated the two germline ends. DNA for the CDR3: TGTGCCAGCAGCCAGCTGAGTGACACAGATACGCAGTATTTT. Translated, it gives CASSQLSDTDTQYF.

The V and J genes are TRBV23-1 and TRBJ2-5; possible D gene TRBD2, 5 bases. TRBV23-1 is an open reading frame whose function is uncertain. Trimming removed 0 bases from V and 0 bases from J, with 11 bases in between. The CDR3 is 16 residues long. CDR3 amino acids: CASSQSSGLNQETQYF. CDR3 nucleotide sequence: TGCGCCAGCAGTCAATCATCAGGACTCAACCAAGAGACCCAGTACTTC.

The chain couples TRBV5-1 to TRBJ2-7, with D perhaps given as TRBD1 or TRBD2 (5 bases each). Germline assignment: CDR1 SGHRS and CDR2 YFSETQ. This CDR3 is built from 15 residues. Between the trimmed V and J ends, which lost 5 bases and 3 bases, there was a span of 18 bases. For the CDR3, the DNA is TGCGCCAGCAGAATTGGGACCCAACAAAACTACGAGCAGTACTTC. Protein product: CASRIGTQQNYEQYF.

The V call is TRBV6-6, the J call TRBJ2-3; either TRBD1 or TRBD2 may fit D (5 bases each). Germline lookup yields CDR1 MNHNY and CDR2 SVGAGI (reference sequence). Trimming left V 3 bases short and J 3 bases short, with 16 bases between. The CDR3 contains 16 residues. The CDR3 protein is CASSYTGTPGTDTQYF. The CDR3 DNA is TGTGCCAGCAGTTATACGGGGACCCCGGGTACAGATACGCAGTATTTT.